Following are 27 T cell receptor beta chains from one sample sequenced in a study of blood T cell repertoires in COVID-19. The table came from immunoSEQ multiplex PCR; TCRdb's copy has only in-frame clones and leaves some out. The sample gives over 150,000 clones, more than 80% of which show up once; around 7% is in the top ten. The source material was peripheral blood. The receptors here all came from a human donor in a cohort sampled during active COVID-19.

The count of this clone is one. This rearrangement joins TRBV6-1 to TRBJ1-1; 7 positions agree with TRBD1. The CDR3 consists of 13 residues. Per the germline V gene, CDR1 is MNHNS and CDR2 is SASEGT. The junction had 5 bases not matched to a gene; V was cut back by 0 bases and J by 10 bases. The CDR3 bases are TGTGCCAGCAGTGAAGCGGTGAGACAGGGAGCTTTCTTT. Amino acids: CASSEAVRQGAFF.

This clone was seen more than once but under ten times. This chain connects TRBV28 to TRBJ1-1; TRBD1 matches 7 bases. The CDR3 contains 15 residues. Germline CDR1 reads MDHEN; CDR2 reads SYDVKM. The V segment lost 6 bases and the J segment 2 bases; nucleotides outside the gene matches: 9. This chain's CDR3 is CASRTAGTVNTEAFF. DNA for the CDR3: TGTGCCAGCAGGACCGCCGGGACAGTAAACACTGAAGCTTTCTTT.

The chain has TRBV6-5 and TRBJ2-5; 7 bases agree with TRBD1. Germline loops: CDR1 MNHEY, CDR2 SVGAGI. This CDR3 region has 13 residues. The junction had 5 bases not matched to a gene; V was cut back by 6 bases and J by 4 bases. The CDR3 reads CASSRQGRETQYF. In nucleotides, the CDR3 is TGTGCCAGCAGCCGACAGGGCCGAGAGACCCAGTACTTC.

The chain is built from TRBV12-3 or TRBV12-4 and TRBJ1-1; D uncertain. The V and J ends lost 6 bases and 5 bases respectively, with 13 bases between them. The CDR3 is 13 residues long. The chain's CDR3 is CASSSIDGTEAFF. In DNA form, the CDR3 reads TGTGCCAGCAGCTCAATTGACGGGACTGAAGCTTTCTTT.

J is TRBJ2-7 and V is TRBV6-6; TRBD1 matches 7 bases. Germline V gives CDR1 MNHNY, CDR2 SVGAGI (reference sequence). Losses at the gene ends were 2 bases for V and 2 bases for J; bases not matched to a gene: 6. The CDR3 length is 15 residues. CDR3 in DNA: TGTGCCAGCAGTTACGCAGACAGGGCGACCTACGAGCAGTACTTC. Its translation: CASSYADRATYEQYF.

The CDR3 protein is CASSLGLTYEQYF. The CDR3 bases are TGTGCCAGCAGCTTAGGCCTTACCTACGAGCAGTACTTC. The chain carries TRBV13 and TRBJ2-7; D remains ambiguous. Germline lookup yields CDR1 PRHDT and CDR2 FYEKMQ (reference sequence). The CDR3 runs 13 residues. V lost 0 bases and J 2 bases, leaving 5 bases between the germline ends.

V gene TRBV15 combines with J gene TRBJ2-5, with TRBD1 matching 10 bases. The length of the CDR3 is 15 residues. CDR1 and CDR2 from the germline V gene are LNHNV and YYDKDF (reference sequence). With V trimmed by 5 bases and J by 5 bases, 8 bases remained unmatched. CDR3 nucleotides: TGTGCCACCAGCGGCGGACAGGGGGTGGGGGAGACCCAGTACTTC. Its protein is CATSGGQGVGETQYF.

The V call is TRBV9, the J call TRBJ1-1; D is uncertain. The CDR3 has 14 amino acids. V dropped 3 bases and J dropped 2 bases, with 11 bases sitting between them. The germline CDR1 and CDR2 sequences are SGDLS and YYNGEE. This chain's CDR3 is CASSAQAGNTEAFF. The CDR3 DNA follows: TGTGCCAGCAGCGCCCAGGCTGGAAACACTGAAGCTTTCTTT.

V and J are TRBV2 and TRBJ1-2, with D tentatively TRBD1 (6 bases). Looked up from germline, CDR1 is SNHLY and CDR2 is FYNNEI. V was clipped by 2 bases and J by 3 bases, with 10 bases between them. The CDR3 has 14 amino acids. Written as DNA, the CDR3 is TGTGCCAGCAGTGAACCCGGACAGTACTATGGCTACACCTTC. This gives the protein CASSEPGQYYGYTF. Full variable domain (missing parts from reference TRBV2 and TRBJ1-2): EPEVTQTPSHQVTQMGQEVILRCVPISNHLYFYWYRQILGQKVEFLVSFYNNEISEKSEIFDDQFSVERPDGSNFTLKIRSTKLEDSAMYFCASSEPGQYYGYTFGSGTRLTVV.

A note on this clone: This specimen includes other DNA sequences encoding the same CDR3. The chain's CDR3 is CASSEQGGNQPQHF. Written as DNA, the CDR3 is TGTGCCAGCAGTGAACAGGGCGGAAATCAGCCCCAGCATTTT. The chain combines TRBV6-1 with TRBJ1-5, with D maybe TRBD1 (5 bases). The CDR3 sequence is 14 residues long. Deletions cut 2 bases from V and 4 bases from J, with 9 bases between. The germline CDR1 and CDR2 sequences are MNHNS and SASEGT.

The V gene is TRBV28, the J gene TRBJ1-4; 7 positions match TRBD1. The CDR3 is made up of 15 amino acids. CDR1 is MDHEN and CDR2 is SYDVKM in the germline V gene. The junction had 2 bases not matched to a gene; V was cut back by 3 bases and J by 1 base. The DNA for the CDR3 is TGTGCCAGCAGTTTGACAGGGTTAACTAATGAAAAACTGTTTTTT. The encoded protein is CASSLTGLTNEKLFF.

This sequence joins TRBV7-9 and TRBJ1-6; D is perhaps TRBD1 (5 bases). From germline, CDR1 is SEHNR and CDR2 FQNEAQ (reference sequence). The CDR3 loop spans 14 amino acids. Between the trimmed V and J ends, which lost 5 bases and 7 bases, there was a span of 12 bases. The CDR3 region has the DNA TGTGCCAGCAGCCTAGGGGCTTGGAATTCACCCCTCCACTTT. This gives the protein CASSLGAWNSPLHF.

V is TRBV5-1 and J is TRBJ2-7; 9 bases align to TRBD1. Germline V CDR1 and CDR2: SGHRS, YFSETQ. The CDR3 totals 15 residues. The ends lost 4 bases at V and 0 bases at J; junction bases unmatched: 5. CDR3: CASSPMTGGSYEQYF. Here the CDR3 DNA reads TGCGCCAGCAGCCCTATGACAGGGGGCTCCTACGAGCAGTACTTC. Full variable domain (remainder filled in from reference TRBV5-1 and TRBJ2-7): KAGVTQTPRYLIKTRGQQVTLSCSPISGHRSVSWYQQTPGQGLQFLFEYFSETQRNKGNFPGRFSGRQFSNSRSEMNVSTLELGDSALYLCASSPMTGGSYEQYFGPGTRLTVT.

The rearrangement links TRBV23-1 to TRBJ2-5, with D unresolved. TRBV23-1 has ORF status, its function being uncertain. The CDR3 loop spans 14 amino acids. Trimming removed 3 bases at V and 5 bases at J, with 13 bases between. DNA of the CDR3: TGCGCCAGCAGTCACCTTGTGAGCCGGGAGACCCAGTACTTC. Translating it yields CASSHLVSRETQYF.

The V call is TRBV3-1 (or the pseudogene TRBV3-2), the J call TRBJ1-1; D remains unclear. This CDR3 comprises 16 residues. Trimming took off 0 bases at V and 6 bases at J, with 17 bases between the two ends. Germline V gene lookup returns CDR1 LGHDT and CDR2 YNNKEL (reference sequence). The CDR3 nucleotides read TGTGCCAGCAGCCAAGAACGGGGTACGGTAATTTCTGAAGCTTTCTTT. It is translated as CASSQERGTVISEAFF.

This chain connects TRBV2 to TRBJ1-6; 7 bases align to TRBD1. The CDR3 consists of 15 residues. Germline trimming cut 6 bases from V and 7 bases from J; bases unmatched to any gene: 9. CDR1 and CDR2 from the germline V gene are SNHLY and FYNNEI. CDR3 bases: TGTGCCAGCAGCTTAGCCGGGACAGCAAATTCACCCCTCCACTTT. Translating gives CASSLAGTANSPLHF.

This clone has a handful of counts. CDR3: CASSQGPSLSYNEQFF. The CDR3 nucleotides are TGCGCCAGCAGCCAAGGTCCTAGCCTGTCCTACAATGAGCAGTTCTTC. This chain uses TRBV4-1 with TRBJ2-1; D possibly corresponds to TRBD2 (5 bases). CDR3 size: 16 residues. Trimming left V 1 base short and J 1 base short, with 11 bases between. Germline V CDR1 and CDR2: MGHRA, YSYEKL.

V and J are TRBV6-4 and TRBJ2-1; 8 nucleotides match TRBD2. Losses at the gene ends were 5 bases for V and 5 bases for J; bases not matched to a gene: 5. Germline loops: CDR1 MRHNA, CDR2 SNTAGT. The CDR3 has 14 residues. The CDR3 DNA sequence: TGTGCCAGCAGTTCGGGACTAGGCAACAATGAGCAGTTCTTC. Translated, it gives CASSSGLGNNEQFF.

The chain is built from TRBV6-2 or TRBV6-3 and TRBJ2-7; D is uncertain. The V end lost 4 bases, the J end lost 4 bases, and 11 bases lay between the germline ends. The CDR3 runs 13 residues. CDR1 is MNHEY and CDR2 is SVGEGT in the germline V gene. CDR3 nucleotides: TGTGCCAGCAGTTCTAGAAATGGTTACGAGCAGTACTTC. It translates to CASSSRNGYEQYF.

This clone was observed a handful of times. The J gene is TRBJ1-2, the V gene TRBV30; no reliable D call. Trimming took 2 bases from V and 4 from J, leaving 8 bases between them. Per the germline V gene, CDR1 is GTSNPN and CDR2 is SVGIG (reference sequence). This CDR3 comprises 12 residues. CDR3 protein: CAWSFMSYGYTF. The CDR3 DNA sequence: TGTGCCTGGAGTTTTATGTCCTATGGCTACACCTTC.

The V gene is TRBV5-4, the J gene TRBJ1-1; 7 bases are shared with TRBD1. Trimming at V came to 4 bases and at J to 4 bases, leaving 7 bases not matched to a gene. From germline, CDR1 is SGHNT and CDR2 YYREEE (reference sequence). This CDR3 contains 14 residues. CDR3 residues: CASSTRGQGTEAFF. As DNA, the CDR3 is TGTGCCAGCAGCACAAGGGGGCAGGGCACTGAAGCTTTCTTT.

This clone has more than one count but fewer than ten. The chain couples TRBV6-1 to TRBJ2-1; 12 bases are a match to TRBD1. This CDR3 has 18 amino acids. The germline gives CDR1 MNHNS, CDR2 SASEGT. V dropped 4 bases and J dropped 4; count of bases not matched to a gene: 11. CDR3 bases: TGTGCCAGCAGTGCCCGGGACAGGGGGCCCCACAATTACAATGAGCAGTTCTTC. It translates to CASSARDRGPHNYNEQFF.

The chain has TRBV5-6 and TRBJ2-7; D unclear. The CDR3 has 14 residues. The germline CDR1 and CDR2 sequences are SGHDT and YYEEEE. V lost 2 bases, J lost 6 bases, and 15 bases lay in between. The DNA of the CDR3 is TGTGCCAGCAGCTTTCCCTCCCAGGATTTCGAGCAGTACTTC. Its translation is CASSFPSQDFEQYF.

This rearrangement joins TRBV19 to TRBJ2-7; 8 nucleotides line up with TRBD1. CDR1 is LNHDA, CDR2 SQIVND, per germline (reference sequence). The CDR3 has 13 residues. The junction had 4 bases not matched to a gene; V was cut back by 3 bases and J by 6 bases. The CDR3 is CASSIRGLPEQYF. The CDR3 nucleotides read TGTGCCAGTAGTATCAGGGGGCTCCCCGAGCAGTACTTC.

The chain employs TRBV7-8 and TRBJ2-5, with 9 bases matching TRBD1. CDR1 SGHVS and CDR2 FQNEAQ come from the germline V gene. V shed 4 bases, J shed 3 bases, and the junction held 9 bases outside the gene matches. The CDR3 has 16 amino acids. The CDR3 sequence: CASSSLAGTGKETQYF. Written as DNA, the CDR3 is TGTGCCAGCAGCTCCCTCGCCGGGACAGGGAAAGAGACCCAGTACTTC.

The gene calls are TRBV19 and TRBJ2-6; D perhaps matches TRBD1 (7 bases). Germline V gene data show CDR1 as LNHDA and CDR2 as SQIVND (reference sequence). V was shortened by 3 bases and J by 2 bases, with 14 bases between the two germline ends. CDR3 length: 17 residues. Here the CDR3 reads CASSMGAGGTGANVLTF. The CDR3 DNA reads TGTGCCAGTAGTATGGGAGCAGGGGGGACTGGGGCCAACGTCCTGACTTTC. The whole variable domain, filled in from reference TRBV19 and TRBJ2-6, reads DGGITQSPKYLFRKEGQNVTLSCEQNLNHDAMYWYRQDPGQGLRLIYYSQIVNDFQKGDIAEGYSVSREKKESFPLTVTSAQKNPTAFYLCASSMGAGGTGANVLTFGAGSRLTVL.

This chain connects TRBV7-2 to TRBJ2-1; TRBD1 matches at 8 bases. From germline, CDR1 is SGHTA and CDR2 FQGNSA. The CDR3 covers 14 residues. V shed 2 bases and J 5 bases; nucleotides not matched to a gene: 2. The CDR3 sequence is CASSLQGANNEQFF. The CDR3 DNA reads TGTGCCAGCAGCTTACAGGGGGCCAACAATGAGCAGTTCTTC.